This T cell receptor beta chain was found in a study of patients and donors after allogeneic stem cell transplantation. This clonotype showed up many times. TCRdb independently ran MiXCR on the RT-PCR reads; one entry per CDR3 protein. Among hundreds of thousands of distinct CDR3 sequences listed, roughly 17% were seen once. The germline gives CDR1 DFQATT, CDR2 SNEGSKA (reference sequence). Trimming removed 7 bases from V and 7 bases from J, with 10 bases in between. There are 11 residues in the CDR3. The receptor was isolated from a human donor who was either an allogeneic HSCT recipient or a stem cell or donor lymphocyte infusion donor (not recorded which). It is not recorded whose cells these are; they may come from a transplant donor. The V and J genes are TRBV20-1 and TRBJ2-2; tentative D call: TRBD1 (6 bases). Sequences were obtained from blood, either unsorted or a sorted T cell fraction (not recorded which). CDR3 DNA: TGCAGTGTCGTCAGGGGCGGGGAGCTGTTTTTT. This encodes CSVVRGGELFF.